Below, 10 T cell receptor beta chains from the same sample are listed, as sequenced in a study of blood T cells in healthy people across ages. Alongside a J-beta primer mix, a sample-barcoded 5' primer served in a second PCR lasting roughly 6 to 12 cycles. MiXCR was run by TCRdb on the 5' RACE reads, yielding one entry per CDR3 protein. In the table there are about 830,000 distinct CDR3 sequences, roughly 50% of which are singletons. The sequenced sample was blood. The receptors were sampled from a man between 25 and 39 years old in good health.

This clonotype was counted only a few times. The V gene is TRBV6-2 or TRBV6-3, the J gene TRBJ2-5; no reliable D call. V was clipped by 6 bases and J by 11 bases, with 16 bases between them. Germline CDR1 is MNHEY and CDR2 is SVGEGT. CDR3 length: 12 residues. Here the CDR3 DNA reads TGTGCCAGCAGCTTCTCTGCGTCCGGGCAGTACTTC. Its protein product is CASSFSASGQYF.

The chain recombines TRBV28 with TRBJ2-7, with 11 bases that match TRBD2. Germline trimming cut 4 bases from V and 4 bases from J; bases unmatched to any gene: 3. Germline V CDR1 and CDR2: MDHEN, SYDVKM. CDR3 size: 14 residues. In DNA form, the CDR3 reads TGTGCCAGCAGTTCCCGACTAGCGGGATACGAGCAGTACTTC. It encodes CASSSRLAGYEQYF. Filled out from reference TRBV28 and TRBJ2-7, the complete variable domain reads DVKVTQSSRYLVKRTGEKVFLECVQDMDHENMFWYRQDPGLGLRLIYFSYDVKMKEKGDIPEGYSVSREKKERFSLILESASTNQTSMYLCASSSRLAGYEQYFGPGTRLTVT.

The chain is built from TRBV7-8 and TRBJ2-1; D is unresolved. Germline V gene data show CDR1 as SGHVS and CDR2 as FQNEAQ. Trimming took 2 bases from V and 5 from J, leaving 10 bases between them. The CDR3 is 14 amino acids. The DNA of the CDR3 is TGTGCCAGCAGCTTAAGGGCAGAAAACAATGAGCAGTTCTTC. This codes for CASSLRAENNEQFF. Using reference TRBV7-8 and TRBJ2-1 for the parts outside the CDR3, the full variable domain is GAGVSQSPRYKVAKRGQDVALRCDPISGHVSLFWYQQALGQGPEFLTYFQNEAQLDKSGLPSDRFFAERPEGSVSTLKIQRTQQEDSAVYLCASSLRAENNEQFFGPGTRLTVL.

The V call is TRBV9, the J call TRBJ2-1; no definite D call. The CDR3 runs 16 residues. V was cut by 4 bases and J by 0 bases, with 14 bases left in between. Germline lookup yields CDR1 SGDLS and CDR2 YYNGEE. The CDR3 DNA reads TGTGCCAGCAGCTCCTCCGACGGGCGCTCCTACAATGAGCAGTTCTTC. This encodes CASSSSDGRSYNEQFF.

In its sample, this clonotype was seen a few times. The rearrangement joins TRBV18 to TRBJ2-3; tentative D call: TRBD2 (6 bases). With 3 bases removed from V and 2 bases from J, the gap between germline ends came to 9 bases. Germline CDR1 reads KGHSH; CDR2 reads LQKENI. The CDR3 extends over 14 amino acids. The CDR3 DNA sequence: TGTGCCAGCTCACCCCGGGACTTCACAGATACGCAGTATTTT. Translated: CASSPRDFTDTQYF. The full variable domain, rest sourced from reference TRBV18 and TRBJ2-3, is NAGVMQNPRHLVRRRGQEARLRCSPMKGHSHVYWYRQLPEEGLKFMVYLQKENIIDESGMPKERFSAEFPKEGPSILRIQQVVRGDSAAYFCASSPRDFTDTQYFGPGTRLTVL.

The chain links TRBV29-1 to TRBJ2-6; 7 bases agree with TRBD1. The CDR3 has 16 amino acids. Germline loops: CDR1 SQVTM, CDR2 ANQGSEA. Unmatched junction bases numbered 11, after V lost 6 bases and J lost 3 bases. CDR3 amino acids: CSVPGRGGNGANVLTF. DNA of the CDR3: TGCAGCGTACCCGGACGAGGGGGCAATGGGGCCAACGTCCTGACTTTC.

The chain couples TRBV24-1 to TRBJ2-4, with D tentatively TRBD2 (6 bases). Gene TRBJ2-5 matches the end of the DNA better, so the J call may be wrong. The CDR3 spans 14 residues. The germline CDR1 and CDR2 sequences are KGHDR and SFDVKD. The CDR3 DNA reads TGTGCCACCAGTGACCGTAGCGGAGAGGGGACCCAGTACTTC. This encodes CATSDRSGEGTQYF.

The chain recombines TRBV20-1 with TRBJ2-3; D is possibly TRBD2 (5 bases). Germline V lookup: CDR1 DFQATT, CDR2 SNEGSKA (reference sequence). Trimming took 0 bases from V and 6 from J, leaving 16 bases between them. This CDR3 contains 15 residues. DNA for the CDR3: TGCAGTGCTAGAGATTGGCTAAGACTAATTGATACGCAGTATTTT. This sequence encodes CSARDWLRLIDTQYF.

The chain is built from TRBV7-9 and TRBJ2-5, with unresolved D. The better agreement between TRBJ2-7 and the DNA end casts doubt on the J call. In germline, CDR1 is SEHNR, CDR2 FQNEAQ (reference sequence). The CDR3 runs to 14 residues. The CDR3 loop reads CASSLAGTDGEQYF. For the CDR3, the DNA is TGTGCCAGCAGCTTAGCGGGAACAGACGGCGAGCAGTACTTC.

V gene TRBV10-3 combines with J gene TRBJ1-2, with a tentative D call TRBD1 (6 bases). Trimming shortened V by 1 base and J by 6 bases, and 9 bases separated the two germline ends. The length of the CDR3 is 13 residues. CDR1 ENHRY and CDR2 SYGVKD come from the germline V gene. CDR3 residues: CAISEYRVDGYTF. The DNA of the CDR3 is TGTGCCATCAGTGAGTACAGGGTCGATGGCTACACCTTC.